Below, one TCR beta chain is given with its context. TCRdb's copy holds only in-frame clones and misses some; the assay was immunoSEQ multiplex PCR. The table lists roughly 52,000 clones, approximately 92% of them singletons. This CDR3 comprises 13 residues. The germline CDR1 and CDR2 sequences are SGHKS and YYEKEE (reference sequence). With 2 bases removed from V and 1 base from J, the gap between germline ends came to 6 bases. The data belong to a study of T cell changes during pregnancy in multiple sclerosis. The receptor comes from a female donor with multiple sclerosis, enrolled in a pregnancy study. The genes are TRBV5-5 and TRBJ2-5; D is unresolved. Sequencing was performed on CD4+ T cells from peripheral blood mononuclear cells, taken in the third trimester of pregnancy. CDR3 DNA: TGTGCCAGCAGCTTTCGGGTCCAAGAGACCCAGTACTTC. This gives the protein CASSFRVQETQYF.